This record covers a single T cell receptor (beta chain). This specimen comes from a study of cytomegalovirus exposure and HLA in healthy donors. Use of 60 Vbeta and 13 Jbeta primers characterized the PCR. The repertoire was sequenced with immunoSEQ multiplex PCR; TCRdb's copy has only in-frame clones and lacks some. The table records around 170,000 clones, roughly four fifths of them present only once. This CDR3 region has 16 residues. Trimming took 0 bases from V and 2 from J, leaving 12 bases between them. The germline V gene has CDR1 SGHNT and CDR2 YYREEE (reference sequence). Sequenced sample: PBMCs. This chain joins TRBV5-4 and TRBJ1-3, with D hard to call. The clonotype originates from a middle-aged man in good health and CMV-seronegative. CDR3 sequence: CASSLDSGIAGNTIYF. DNA for the CDR3: TGTGCCAGCAGCTTGGATTCGGGGATAGCTGGAAACACCATATATTTT.